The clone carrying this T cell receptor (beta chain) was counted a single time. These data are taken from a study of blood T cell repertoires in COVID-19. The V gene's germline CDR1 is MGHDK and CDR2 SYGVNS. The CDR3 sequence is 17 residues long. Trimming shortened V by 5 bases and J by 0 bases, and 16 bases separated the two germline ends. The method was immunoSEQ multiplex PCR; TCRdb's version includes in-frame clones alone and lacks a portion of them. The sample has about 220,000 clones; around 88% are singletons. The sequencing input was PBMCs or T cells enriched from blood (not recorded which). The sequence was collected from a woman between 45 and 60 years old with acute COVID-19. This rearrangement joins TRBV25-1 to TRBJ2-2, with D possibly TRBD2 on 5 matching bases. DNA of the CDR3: TGTGCCAGCAGTAATCTTGCGGGTCCGTCGAACACCGGGGAGCTGTTTTTT. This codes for CASSNLAGPSNTGELFF.